The entry below gives a single T cell receptor beta chain sequence along with its context. Original handling: Amplified reference gene primers provided the basis for estimating nucleated cell counts. Produced via immunoSEQ multiplex PCR; TCRdb's table is partial and in-frame only. V and J calls and clone size are copied from that table; D and trimming were computed from the DNA. The sample lists approximately 430,000 clones; 70% to 90% were seen once. This entry belongs to a study of blood T cell repertoires in COVID-19. Whole-study context: Material from acute and convalescent COVID-19 was sourced from the United States, Italy and Spain.

This CDR3 has 13 residues. After removal of 4 bases from V and 2 bases from J, the junction contained 1 base not matched to a gene. In germline, CDR1 is MNHEY, CDR2 SMNVEV (reference sequence). The sequenced material came from peripheral blood. The origin of this receptor is a woman under 40 with active or convalescent COVID-19. This rearrangement joins TRBV27 to TRBJ2-5; 7 bases agree with TRBD1. CDR3 amino acids: CASSWTGQETQYF. DNA for the CDR3: TGTGCCAGCAGTTGGACAGGTCAAGAGACCCAGTACTTC.